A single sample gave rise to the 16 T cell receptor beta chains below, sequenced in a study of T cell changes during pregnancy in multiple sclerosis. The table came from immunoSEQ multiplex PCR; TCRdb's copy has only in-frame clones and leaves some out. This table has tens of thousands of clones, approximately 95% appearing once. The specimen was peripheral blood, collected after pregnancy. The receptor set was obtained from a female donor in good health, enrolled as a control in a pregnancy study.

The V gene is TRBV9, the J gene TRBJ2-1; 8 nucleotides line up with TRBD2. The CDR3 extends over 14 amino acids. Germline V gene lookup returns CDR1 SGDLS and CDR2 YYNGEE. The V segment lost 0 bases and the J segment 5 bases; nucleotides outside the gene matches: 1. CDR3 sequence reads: CASSVAGGDNEQFF. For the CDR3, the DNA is TGTGCCAGCAGCGTAGCGGGAGGGGACAATGAGCAGTTCTTC.

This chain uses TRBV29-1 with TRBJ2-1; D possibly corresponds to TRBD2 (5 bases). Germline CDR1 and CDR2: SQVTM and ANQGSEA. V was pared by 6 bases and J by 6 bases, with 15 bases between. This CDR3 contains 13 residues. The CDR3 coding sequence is TGCAGCGTCGCCAGGAGGCTTGCCAATGAGCAGTTCTTC. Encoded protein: CSVARRLANEQFF.

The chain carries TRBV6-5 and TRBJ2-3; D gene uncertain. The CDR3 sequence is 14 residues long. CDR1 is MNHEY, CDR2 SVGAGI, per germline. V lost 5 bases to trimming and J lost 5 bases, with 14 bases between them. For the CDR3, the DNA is TGTGCCAGCAGTACTCTAAATACCGGAGATACGCAGTATTTT. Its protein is CASSTLNTGDTQYF.

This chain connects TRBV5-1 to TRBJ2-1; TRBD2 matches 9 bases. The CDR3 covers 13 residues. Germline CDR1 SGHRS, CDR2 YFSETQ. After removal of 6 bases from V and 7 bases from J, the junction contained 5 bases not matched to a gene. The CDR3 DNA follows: TGCGCCAGCAATAGCGGGAGTACGAATGAGCAGTTCTTC. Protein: CASNSGSTNEQFF.

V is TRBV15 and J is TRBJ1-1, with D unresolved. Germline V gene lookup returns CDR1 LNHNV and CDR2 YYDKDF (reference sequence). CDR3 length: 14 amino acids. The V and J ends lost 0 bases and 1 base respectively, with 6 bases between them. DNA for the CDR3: TGTGCCACCAGCAGAGATCTGAGGAACACTGAAGCTTTCTTT. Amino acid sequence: CATSRDLRNTEAFF.

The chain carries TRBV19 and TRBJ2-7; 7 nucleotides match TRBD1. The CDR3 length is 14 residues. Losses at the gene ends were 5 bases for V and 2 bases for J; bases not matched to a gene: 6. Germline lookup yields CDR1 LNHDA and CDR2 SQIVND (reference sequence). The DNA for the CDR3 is TGTGCCAGTAGTGTAGGGGACAGCACCTACGAGCAGTACTTC. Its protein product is CASSVGDSTYEQYF. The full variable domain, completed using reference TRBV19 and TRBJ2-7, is DGGITQSPKYLFRKEGQNVTLSCEQNLNHDAMYWYRQDPGQGLRLIYYSQIVNDFQKGDIAEGYSVSREKKESFPLTVTSAQKNPTAFYLCASSVGDSTYEQYFGPGTRLTVT.

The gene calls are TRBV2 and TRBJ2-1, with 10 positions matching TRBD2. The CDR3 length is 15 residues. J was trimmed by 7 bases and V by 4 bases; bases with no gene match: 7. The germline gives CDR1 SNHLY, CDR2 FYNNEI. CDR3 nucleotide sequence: TGTGCCAGCAGTGCGCTAGCGGGAGTGCGGAATGAGCAGTTCTTC. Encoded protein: CASSALAGVRNEQFF.

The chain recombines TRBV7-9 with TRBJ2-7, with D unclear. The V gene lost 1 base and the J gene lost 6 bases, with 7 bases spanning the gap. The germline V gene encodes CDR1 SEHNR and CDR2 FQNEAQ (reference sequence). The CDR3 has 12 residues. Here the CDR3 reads CASSLGSGEQYF. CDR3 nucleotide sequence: TGTGCCAGCAGCTTAGGTTCCGGCGAGCAGTACTTC.

CDR3 sequence (DNA): TGTGCCAGCAGTGCGTCGGGGTCCACCGGGGAGCTGTTTTTT. It translates to CASSASGSTGELFF. The rearrangement uses TRBV6-4 and TRBJ2-2, with D possibly being TRBD2 (5 bases). The CDR3 spans 14 residues. CDR1 and CDR2 (germline): MRHNA, SNTAGT. The V end lost 4 bases, the J end lost 4 bases, and 10 bases lay between the germline ends.

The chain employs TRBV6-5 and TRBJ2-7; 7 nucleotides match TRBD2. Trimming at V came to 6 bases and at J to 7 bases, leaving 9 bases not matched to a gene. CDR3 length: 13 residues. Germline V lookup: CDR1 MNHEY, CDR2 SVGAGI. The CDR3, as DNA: TGTGCCAGCAGGTCCGGGACTAATCGGGAGCAGTACTTC. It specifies CASRSGTNREQYF.

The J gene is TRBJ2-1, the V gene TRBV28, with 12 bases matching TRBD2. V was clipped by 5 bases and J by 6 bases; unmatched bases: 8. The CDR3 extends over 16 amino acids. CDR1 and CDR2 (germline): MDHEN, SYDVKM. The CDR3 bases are TGTGCCAGCAGTCCCGTGACTAGCGGGAGAGGCAATGAGCAGTTCTTC. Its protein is CASSPVTSGRGNEQFF.

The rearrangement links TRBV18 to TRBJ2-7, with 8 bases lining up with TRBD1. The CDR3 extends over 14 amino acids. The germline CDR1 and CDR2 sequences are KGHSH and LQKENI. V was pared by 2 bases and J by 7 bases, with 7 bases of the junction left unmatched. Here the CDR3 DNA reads TGTGCCAGCTCACCAGAACAGGGGGTTGGAGAGCAGTACTTC. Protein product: CASSPEQGVGEQYF.

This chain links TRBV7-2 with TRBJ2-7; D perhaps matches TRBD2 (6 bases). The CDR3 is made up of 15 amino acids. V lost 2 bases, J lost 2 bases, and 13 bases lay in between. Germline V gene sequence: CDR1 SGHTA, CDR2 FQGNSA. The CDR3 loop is CASSLRDSGTYEQYF. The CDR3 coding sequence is TGTGCCAGCAGCTTAAGGGACTCAGGCACCTACGAGCAGTACTTC.

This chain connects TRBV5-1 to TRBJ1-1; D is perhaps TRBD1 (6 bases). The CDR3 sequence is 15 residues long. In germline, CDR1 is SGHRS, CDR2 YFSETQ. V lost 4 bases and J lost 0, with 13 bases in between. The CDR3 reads CASSEGGLMNTEAFF. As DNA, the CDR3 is TGCGCCAGCAGCGAGGGGGGACTAATGAACACTGAAGCTTTCTTT. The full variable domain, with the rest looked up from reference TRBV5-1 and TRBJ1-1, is KAGVTQTPRYLIKTRGQQVTLSCSPISGHRSVSWYQQTPGQGLQFLFEYFSETQRNKGNFPGRFSGRQFSNSRSEMNVSTLELGDSALYLCASSEGGLMNTEAFFGQGTRLTVV.

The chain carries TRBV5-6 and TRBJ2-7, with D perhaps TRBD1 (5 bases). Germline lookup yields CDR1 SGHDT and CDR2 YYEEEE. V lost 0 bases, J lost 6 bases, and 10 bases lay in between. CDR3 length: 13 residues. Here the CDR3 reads CASSLGPRVEQYF. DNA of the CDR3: TGTGCCAGCAGCTTGGGGCCCAGGGTCGAGCAGTACTTC.

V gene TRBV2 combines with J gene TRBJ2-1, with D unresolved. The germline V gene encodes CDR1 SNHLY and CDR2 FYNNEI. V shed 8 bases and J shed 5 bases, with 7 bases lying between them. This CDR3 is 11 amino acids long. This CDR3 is CASARNNEQFF. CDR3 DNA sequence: TGTGCCAGCGCTAGGAACAATGAGCAGTTCTTC.